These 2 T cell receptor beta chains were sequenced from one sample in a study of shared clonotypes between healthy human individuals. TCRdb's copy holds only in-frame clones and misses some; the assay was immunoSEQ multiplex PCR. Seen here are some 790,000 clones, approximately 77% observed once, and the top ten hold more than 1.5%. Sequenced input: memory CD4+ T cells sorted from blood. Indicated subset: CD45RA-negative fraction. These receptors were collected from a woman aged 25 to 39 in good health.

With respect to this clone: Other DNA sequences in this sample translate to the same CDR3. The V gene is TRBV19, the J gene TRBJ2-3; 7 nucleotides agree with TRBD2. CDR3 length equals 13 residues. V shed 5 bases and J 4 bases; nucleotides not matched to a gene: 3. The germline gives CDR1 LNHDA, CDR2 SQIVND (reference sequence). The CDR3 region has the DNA TGTGCCAGTAGTCGCGGACTAGCAGATACGCAGTATTTT. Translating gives CASSRGLADTQYF.

CDR3: CASSFWGIRQFF. In DNA form, the CDR3 reads TGTGCCAGCAGCTTCTGGGGTATACGGCAGTTCTTC. The J gene is TRBJ2-1, the V gene TRBV5-5; D not resolved. The CDR3 loop spans 12 amino acids. Per the germline V gene, CDR1 is SGHKS and CDR2 is YYEKEE (reference sequence). V lost 2 bases and J 12 bases, leaving 12 bases between the germline ends.